The sequence of this T cell receptor (beta chain) was determined in a study of CD8 T cells in Susac syndrome. Negative isolation yielded CD8+ and CD4+ T cells; FACS enriched TEMRA cells. RNA, at about 0.5 to 1 ug, was reverse transcribed with random hexamers. Via MiXCR, TCRdb re-called the immunoSEQ multiplex PCR reads, giving one row per CDR3 protein. This sample has 110,000 or so distinct CDR3 sequences, with roughly 92% found just once. Germline CDR1 SEHNR, CDR2 FQNEAQ (reference sequence). The CDR3 has 15 amino acids. Germline trimming cut 2 bases from V and 3 bases from J; bases unmatched to any gene: 1.

This chain uses TRBV7-9 with TRBJ2-7; TRBD2 aligns across 13 bases. The receptor's source is a human donor in good health. Sequencing was carried out using CD8+ T cells from PBMCs. CDR3 coding DNA: TGTGCCAGCAGCTTAAGGACTAGCGGGAGCTACGAGCAGTACTTC. Translated: CASSLRTSGSYEQYF.